This entry lists 32 T cell receptor beta chains sequenced from one sample in a study of T cell changes during pregnancy in multiple sclerosis. Assay: immunoSEQ multiplex PCR; the TCRdb copy retains only in-frame clones and omits some. The sample lists about 100,000 clones, 92% occurring once. The sequenced sample was peripheral blood, obtained after pregnancy. These receptors were taken from a female donor with multiple sclerosis, enrolled in a pregnancy study.

The V call is TRBV27, the J call TRBJ2-1; possible D gene TRBD1, 6 bases. CDR3 length equals 14 residues. V gave up 7 bases and J gave up 3 bases, with 13 bases separating them. Germline CDR1 and CDR2: MNHEY and SMNVEV (reference sequence). In DNA form, the CDR3 reads TGTGCCAGCACAGATGGGGGCATCTACAATGAGCAGTTCTTC. Its protein product is CASTDGGIYNEQFF.

This clone was detected only once. The chain recombines TRBV9 with TRBJ2-1, with 9 positions matching TRBD2. This CDR3 is 17 amino acids long. Trimming at V came to 0 bases and at J to 3 bases, leaving 7 bases not matched to a gene. CDR1 SGDLS and CDR2 YYNGEE come from the germline V gene. The CDR3 sequence: CASSVELERGDYNEQFF. CDR3 DNA: TGTGCCAGCAGCGTAGAATTAGAGCGGGGGGACTACAATGAGCAGTTCTTC.

The chain joins TRBV4-3 to TRBJ1-2; D unresolved. CDR3 size: 15 residues. Trimming took 0 bases from V and 2 from J, leaving 10 bases between them. In germline, CDR1 is LGHNA, CDR2 YSLEER. CDR3 region: CASSQDDLGNYGYTF. CDR3 bases: TGCGCCAGCAGCCAAGACGACCTCGGGAACTATGGCTACACCTTC.

This clone was recorded only once. The chain joins TRBV5-1 to TRBJ2-1; TRBD1 agrees at 7 bases. V was pared by 2 bases and J by 3 bases, with 11 bases of the junction left unmatched. CDR3 length: 17 amino acids. Germline V gene lookup returns CDR1 SGHRS and CDR2 YFSETQ. CDR3 nucleotide sequence: TGCGCCAGCAGCTTTCTCCTAACAAGGGACAGCTACAATGAGCAGTTCTTC. Protein: CASSFLLTRDSYNEQFF.

The chain recombines TRBV10-3 with TRBJ1-2; 10 bases align to TRBD1. Trimming removed 7 bases from V and 8 bases from J; junction bases left unmatched: 16. This CDR3 is 16 amino acids long. Germline loops: CDR1 ENHRY, CDR2 SYGVKD. CDR3 bases: TGTGCCATCAACACGGTCCCTACGACAGGGGGCTGGGGCTACACCTTC. Residues: CAINTVPTTGGWGYTF.

The chain employs TRBV13 and TRBJ1-6; D is ambiguous. V lost 6 bases and J lost 0, with 12 bases in between. The CDR3 runs to 16 residues. Germline loops: CDR1 PRHDT, CDR2 FYEKMQ (reference sequence). The CDR3 bases are TGTGCCAGCAGTTTTTTACAGAGCTCCTATAATTCACCCCTCCACTTT. Protein: CASSFLQSSYNSPLHF.

The rearrangement joins TRBV2 to TRBJ1-1, with TRBD1 as a possible D gene (5 bases). V lost 10 bases and J lost 6, with 9 bases in between. From germline, CDR1 is SNHLY and CDR2 FYNNEI. The CDR3 contains 10 residues. CDR3 loop: CATSGAEAFF. The CDR3 DNA is TGTGCCACCTCGGGGGCTGAAGCTTTCTTT.

CDR3 coding DNA: TGTGCCTGGAGGCTGGAAGGGACAGCAAATAATTCACCCCTCCACTTT. Translation: CAWRLEGTANNSPLHF. The chain combines TRBV30 with TRBJ1-6; 7 bases agree with TRBD1. V lost 3 bases, J lost 5 bases, and 10 bases stayed unmatched. This CDR3 has 16 residues. Germline V gene sequence: CDR1 GTSNPN, CDR2 SVGIG (reference sequence).

The CDR3 region has the DNA TGCGCCAGCAGCTTCCTAGAGACGGATACGCAGTATTTT. Its protein product is CASSFLETDTQYF. The chain couples TRBV5-1 to TRBJ2-3; D uncertain. Germline V gene sequence: CDR1 SGHRS, CDR2 YFSETQ. Trimming removed 2 bases at V and 6 bases at J, with 10 bases between. This CDR3 contains 13 residues.

The J gene is TRBJ2-7, the V gene TRBV29-1; 7 bases fit TRBD1. Germline lookup yields CDR1 SQVTM and CDR2 ANQGSEA. V shed 5 bases and J 6 bases; nucleotides not matched to a gene: 1. The CDR3 extends over 10 amino acids. The CDR3 DNA reads as TGCAGCGTTCGACAGGGCGAGCAGTACTTC. Amino acids: CSVRQGEQYF.

This chain links TRBV19 with TRBJ2-2, with 10 bases identical to TRBD1. The germline V gene encodes CDR1 LNHDA and CDR2 SQIVND (reference sequence). The V and J ends lost 5 bases and 6 bases, in that order; junction bases with no gene match: 15. The CDR3 extends over 18 amino acids. CDR3 DNA sequence: TGTGCCAGTAGTCTCCTTAGGGAGGGGACAGGGGTCCCCGGGGAGCTGTTTTTT. Its translation is CASSLLREGTGVPGELFF.

CDR3 bases: TGTGCCAGCAGCGCCGGCACCGCAGGGGATTTGGCAGATACGCAGTATTTT. Its translation: CASSAGTAGDLADTQYF. V gene TRBV9 combines with J gene TRBJ2-3; possible D gene TRBD1, 6 bases. In germline, CDR1 is SGDLS, CDR2 YYNGEE. CDR3 length: 17 residues. V lost 3 bases and J lost 4, with 21 bases in between.

The chain has TRBV15 and TRBJ1-3; 7 bases are a match to TRBD1. V was pared by 3 bases and J by 3 bases, with 8 bases of the junction left unmatched. CDR1 LNHNV and CDR2 YYDKDF come from the germline V gene (reference sequence). The length of the CDR3 is 16 residues. CDR3 sequence: CATSRFRGKSGNTIYF. The CDR3 bases are TGTGCCACCAGCAGGTTCAGGGGGAAGAGTGGAAACACCATATATTTT. Using reference TRBV15 and TRBJ1-3 for the parts outside the CDR3, the full variable domain is DAMVIQNPRYQVTQFGKPVTLSCSQTLNHNVMYWYQQKSSQAPKLLFHYYDKDFNNEADTPDNFQSRRPNTSFCFLDIRSPGLGDTAMYLCATSRFRGKSGNTIYFGEGSWLTVV.

This clone was found once. The chain joins TRBV19 to TRBJ1-5; 9 bases are a match to TRBD1. Germline V lookup: CDR1 LNHDA, CDR2 SQIVND (reference sequence). The junction had 9 bases not matched to a gene; V was cut back by 5 bases and J by 7 bases. The CDR3 consists of 15 residues. The CDR3 DNA sequence: TGTGCCAGTAGTCCGAGGGACAGGGCAGGGCAGCCCCAGCATTTT. It yields the protein CASSPRDRAGQPQHF.

This chain uses TRBV11-2 with TRBJ2-2; a possible D gene is TRBD2 (6 bases). The CDR3 is 18 residues long. Per the germline V gene, CDR1 is SGHAT and CDR2 is FQNNGV. Trimming took off 4 bases at V and 0 bases at J, with 18 bases between the two ends. The CDR3 sequence is CASSSYGAGFANTGELFF. DNA for the CDR3: TGTGCCAGCAGCTCCTATGGGGCGGGGTTCGCGAACACCGGGGAGCTGTTTTTT. Full variable domain (outside the CDR3, taken from reference TRBV11-2 and TRBJ2-2): EAGVAQSPRYKIIEKRQSVAFWCNPISGHATLYWYQQILGQGPKLLIQFQNNGVVDDSQLPKDRFSAERLKGVDSTLKIQPAKLEDSAVYLCASSSYGAGFANTGELFFGEGSRLTVL.

This rearrangement joins TRBV5-1 to TRBJ1-2; TRBD1 matches 11 bases. Germline V gives CDR1 SGHRS, CDR2 YFSETQ. V lost 7 bases and J lost 4; bases outside the gene matches: 3. The CDR3 totals 13 residues. The DNA for the CDR3 is TGCGCCAGCGGACAGGGGGCTGGCTATGGCTACACCTTC. This codes for CASGQGAGYGYTF.

The V gene is TRBV7-7, the J gene TRBJ1-3; 7 nucleotides agree with TRBD1. Trimming cost V 1 base and J 2 bases; bases outside gene matches: 2. The CDR3 totals 15 residues. The germline CDR1 and CDR2 sequences are SSHAT and FNYEAQ (reference sequence). The CDR3, as DNA: TGTGCCAGCAGCTTAGGGCAGGGGGCTGGAAACACCATATATTTT. Translating gives CASSLGQGAGNTIYF.

The J gene is TRBJ1-2, the V gene TRBV5-6; 9 bases agree with TRBD1. The CDR3 length is 16 residues. The V gene end was trimmed by 4 bases and the J gene end by 8 bases; junction bases not matched to a gene: 15. CDR1 is SGHDT and CDR2 is YYEEEE in the germline V gene. The CDR3 DNA reads TGTGCCAGCAGCCCTCCTACTACAGGGGGCGCCGGGGGCTACACCTTC. Translated, it gives CASSPPTTGGAGGYTF.

The count of this clone is one. The gene calls are TRBV5-4 and TRBJ2-5; tentative D call: TRBD2 (5 bases). Trimming removed 3 bases at V and 5 bases at J, with 11 bases between. CDR3 length equals 13 residues. Germline CDR1 SGHNT, CDR2 YYREEE (reference sequence). The CDR3 reads CASSSSRGETQYF. The DNA for the CDR3 is TGTGCCAGCAGCTCTTCTAGAGGGGAGACCCAGTACTTC.

The chain combines TRBV28 with TRBJ1-5, with TRBD1 as a possible D gene (6 bases). Per the germline V gene, CDR1 is MDHEN and CDR2 is SYDVKM. V lost 7 bases and J 3 bases, leaving 16 bases between the germline ends. The CDR3 contains 15 residues. CDR3 sequence: CASTYLQGPNQPQHF. The CDR3 DNA reads TGTGCCAGCACCTACCTACAGGGTCCCAATCAGCCCCAGCATTTT.

The chain employs TRBV15 and TRBJ2-1, with 7 bases aligning to TRBD1. This CDR3 contains 13 residues. J lost 8 bases, V lost 6 bases, and 7 bases had no gene match. Germline V lookup: CDR1 LNHNV, CDR2 YYDKDF (reference sequence). CDR3 bases: TGTGCCACCAGACCGACAGGGTTTGATGAGCAGTTCTTC. Amino acid sequence: CATRPTGFDEQFF.

The chain carries TRBV19 and TRBJ2-7; no firm D call. The CDR3 is 14 residues long. Germline V gives CDR1 LNHDA, CDR2 SQIVND (reference sequence). The V end lost 6 bases, the J end lost 6 bases, and 18 bases lay between the germline ends. CDR3 bases: TGTGCCAGTAGAGAGCGCAACACCTTAAGCGAGCAGTACTTC. Its translation is CASRERNTLSEQYF.

V usage is TRBV18 and J usage is TRBJ2-2; D unclear. V was trimmed by 1 base and J by 1 base, leaving 10 bases between them. Germline CDR1 KGHSH, CDR2 LQKENI. The CDR3 is 16 amino acids. Here the CDR3 reads CASSPRSQKNTGELFF. The CDR3 DNA reads TGTGCCAGCTCACCACGGAGTCAAAAGAACACCGGGGAGCTGTTTTTT.

The gene calls are TRBV5-4 and TRBJ2-1, with TRBD1 as a possible D gene (6 bases). The CDR3 runs 16 residues. Germline lookup yields CDR1 SGHNT and CDR2 YYREEE (reference sequence). Trimming pared 2 bases from V and 8 bases from J, leaving 20 bases between. CDR3 loop: CASSFDRPSLGDEQFF. The CDR3 nucleotides read TGTGCCAGCAGCTTCGACAGGCCTTCGCTCGGGGATGAGCAGTTCTTC.

V and J are TRBV18 and TRBJ2-1; 7 nucleotides line up with TRBD1. The CDR3 covers 15 residues. Germline CDR1 is KGHSH and CDR2 is LQKENI. V lost 5 bases to trimming and J lost 3 bases; unmatched junction nucleotides: 7. The CDR3 coding sequence is TGTGCCAGCTCAGAGAGACAGGGTTTCTACAATGAGCAGTTCTTC. It specifies CASSERQGFYNEQFF.

The V call is TRBV18, the J call TRBJ1-1; D possibly corresponds to TRBD1 (6 bases). V was pared by 2 bases and J by 5 bases, with 9 bases between. This CDR3 region has 13 residues. Per germline, CDR1 KGHSH and CDR2 LQKENI. The CDR3 protein is CASSPTGLTEAFF. In nucleotides, the CDR3 is TGTGCCAGCTCACCAACAGGGTTAACTGAAGCTTTCTTT. The full variable domain, rest sourced from reference TRBV18 and TRBJ1-1, is NAGVMQNPRHLVRRRGQEARLRCSPMKGHSHVYWYRQLPEEGLKFMVYLQKENIIDESGMPKERFSAEFPKEGPSILRIQQVVRGDSAAYFCASSPTGLTEAFFGQGTRLTVV.

This rearrangement joins TRBV27 to TRBJ2-7, with TRBD1 as a possible D gene (6 bases). This CDR3 has 14 residues. Trimming removed 7 bases at V and 9 bases at J, with 22 bases between. Germline V lookup: CDR1 MNHEY, CDR2 SMNVEV (reference sequence). The CDR3 nucleotides are TGTGCCAGCAAACAGGGAGCAGTACCACTAGGGCAGTACTTC. As protein: CASKQGAVPLGQYF.

DNA for the CDR3: TGTGCCAGCTCACCAAAAGGGGCAGGGGCGCTTGGAACTGAAGCTTTCTTT. The encoded protein is CASSPKGAGALGTEAFF. The chain recombines TRBV18 with TRBJ1-1; perhaps TRBD1 as D (6 bases). Trimming left V 2 bases short and J 5 bases short, with 21 bases between. CDR3 size: 17 residues. Per the germline V gene, CDR1 is KGHSH and CDR2 is LQKENI.

By sample share, this clone is medium-sized. V is TRBV4-3 and J is TRBJ2-7; perhaps TRBD2 as D (6 bases). The CDR3 runs 15 residues. V lost 1 base to trimming and J lost 4 bases, with 14 bases between them. In germline, CDR1 is LGHNA, CDR2 YSLEER. The CDR3, as DNA: TGCGCCAGCAGCCAAGGGGTCAGGGCGGGATACGAGCAGTACTTC. This translates into CASSQGVRAGYEQYF.

This clone was seen just once. V gene TRBV5-1 combines with J gene TRBJ2-1, with D possibly TRBD1 on 5 matching bases. Germline lookup yields CDR1 SGHRS and CDR2 YFSETQ. CDR3 length: 17 amino acids. V lost 4 bases and J lost 7, with 24 bases in between. The CDR3 sequence: CASSPPRSAGLRNEQFF. In DNA, the CDR3 is TGCGCCAGCAGCCCCCCAAGATCGGCAGGGTTAAGAAATGAGCAGTTCTTC.

The chain uses TRBV25-1 and TRBJ2-5; the match to TRBD1 covers 12 bases. CDR3 size: 15 residues. CDR1 and CDR2 from the germline V gene are MGHDK and SYGVNS. The V and J ends lost 3 bases and 5 bases, in that order; junction bases with no gene match: 4. The chain's CDR3 is CASSEGQGAWETQYF. CDR3 coding DNA: TGTGCCAGCAGTGAGGGACAGGGGGCTTGGGAGACCCAGTACTTC. Filled out from reference TRBV25-1 and TRBJ2-5, the complete variable domain reads EADIYQTPRYLVIGTGKKITLECSQTMGHDKMYWYQQDPGMELHLIHYSYGVNSTEKGDLSSESTVSRIRTEHFPLTLESARPSHTSQYLCASSEGQGAWETQYFGPGTRLLVL.

This CDR3 is CASSSGQGGILEKLFF. The CDR3 DNA reads as TGTGCCAGCAGCTCCGGACAGGGAGGGATTTTGGAAAAACTGTTTTTT. V is TRBV7-6 and J is TRBJ1-4, with 8 nucleotides matching TRBD1. V dropped 4 bases and J dropped 8; count of bases not matched to a gene: 12. The CDR3 has 16 residues. Germline-derived CDR1 and CDR2 are SGHVS and FNYEAQ.